This TCR beta chain stems from a study of regulatory T cells in long-lasting Graves disease. The time point is: persistent/refractory GD, antithyroid drugs over 5 years with positive TRAb. From RNA extracted from PBMCs, the TCR library was made. Recruitment took place at an endocrinology department in Xi'an, China. Building of the TCR beta libraries involved iRepertoire HTBI primers and Arm-PCR of CDR3 regions. TCRdb re-analysed the multiplex PCR reads in MiXCR, keeping a single row per CDR3 protein. Here the sample spans 500,000 to 700,000 distinct CDR3 sequences, around 30% being singletons. In this sample, this clonotype turned up many times. Germline V gene lookup returns CDR1 LNHNV and CDR2 YYDKDF (reference sequence). Trimming cost V 1 base and J 11 bases, with 12 bases left between them. The CDR3 runs to 13 residues.

The sample consisted of peripheral blood mononuclear cells (PBMCs), taken when the disease was refractory, from a patient treated with antithyroid drugs. The chain is built from TRBV15 and TRBJ1-5; no clear D gene. This sequence originates from a female donor with Graves disease. The CDR3 DNA reads as TGTGCCACCAGCAGAGGTAGGAAGGGTGCCCAGCATTTT. It is translated as CATSRGRKGAQHF.